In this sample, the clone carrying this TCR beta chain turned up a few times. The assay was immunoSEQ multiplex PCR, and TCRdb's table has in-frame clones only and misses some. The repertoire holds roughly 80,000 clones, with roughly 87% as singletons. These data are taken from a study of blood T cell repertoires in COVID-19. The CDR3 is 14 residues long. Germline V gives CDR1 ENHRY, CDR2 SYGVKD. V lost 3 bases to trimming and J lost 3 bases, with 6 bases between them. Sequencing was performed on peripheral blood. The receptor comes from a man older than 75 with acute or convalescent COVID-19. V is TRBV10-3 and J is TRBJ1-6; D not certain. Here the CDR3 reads CAISDGLYNSPLHF. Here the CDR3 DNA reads TGTGCCATCAGTGATGGGCTCTATAATTCACCCCTCCACTTT.